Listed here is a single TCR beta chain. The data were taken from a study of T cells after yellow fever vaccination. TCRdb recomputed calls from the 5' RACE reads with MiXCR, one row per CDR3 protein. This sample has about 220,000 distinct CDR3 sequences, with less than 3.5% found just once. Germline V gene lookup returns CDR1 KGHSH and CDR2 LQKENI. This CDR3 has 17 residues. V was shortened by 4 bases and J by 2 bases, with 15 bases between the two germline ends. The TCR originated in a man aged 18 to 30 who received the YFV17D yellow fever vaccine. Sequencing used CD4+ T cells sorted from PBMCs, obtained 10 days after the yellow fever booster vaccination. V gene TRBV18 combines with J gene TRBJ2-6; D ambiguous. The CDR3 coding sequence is TGTGCCAGCTCACACTCCGGCCTAGTTCCTGGGGCCAACGTCCTGACTTTC. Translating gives CASSHSGLVPGANVLTF.